These 25 T cell receptor beta chains share one sample of origin, sequenced in a study of T cells in tuberculosis. Time point given: new active TB diagnosis, blood taken before or within 7 days of starting treatment. Sequencing was performed with immunoSEQ multiplex PCR; in TCRdb, only in-frame clones are kept and a portion is missing. The sample carries some 31,000 clones, 86% recorded once. Sequenced material: PBMCs, taken at tuberculosis diagnosis. The receptors stem from an adult with tuberculosis.

The chain uses TRBV18 and TRBJ1-1, with no clear D. Germline V lookup: CDR1 KGHSH, CDR2 LQKENI. The CDR3 sequence is 13 residues long. Trimming stripped 10 bases from V and 2 bases from J, with 14 bases between. CDR3 DNA sequence: TGTGCCACCCTCCCACACCTCAACACTGAAGCTTTCTTT. This sequence encodes CATLPHLNTEAFF.

This clone was recorded a few times. Here the CDR3 reads CASSIAGGIVEAFF. CDR3 bases: TGTGCCAGTAGTATAGCAGGAGGTATCGTTGAAGCTTTCTTT. This chain uses TRBV19 with TRBJ1-1, with unresolved D. The germline gives CDR1 LNHDA, CDR2 SQIVND (reference sequence). This CDR3 is built from 14 residues. V was cut by 1 base and J by 7 bases, with 13 bases left in between.

This sequence joins TRBV10-3 and TRBJ1-5; 7 nucleotides agree with TRBD1. The CDR3 length is 15 residues. The V gene end was trimmed by 0 bases and the J gene end by 3 bases; junction bases not matched to a gene: 2. CDR1 is ENHRY, CDR2 SYGVKD, per germline. CDR3 sequence (DNA): TGTGCCATCAGTGAGTCGACAGGGTCCAATCAGCCCCAGCATTTT. Translated, it gives CAISESTGSNQPQHF.

The chain is built from TRBV18 and TRBJ2-3; perhaps TRBD2 as D (6 bases). The CDR3 is 11 residues long. V was cut by 8 bases and J by 5 bases, with 8 bases left in between. In germline, CDR1 is KGHSH, CDR2 LQKENI. CDR3 DNA sequence: TGTGCCAGCCGGGGAGGAGATACGCAGTATTTT. Its protein is CASRGGDTQYF.

The chain employs TRBV6-5 and TRBJ1-2, with 10 bases aligning to TRBD1. V trimming: 0 bases; J trimming: 8 bases; junction bases outside the gene matches: 3. The germline V gene has CDR1 MNHEY and CDR2 SVGAGI. The CDR3 has 14 residues. The CDR3 region is CASSYSTGGEGYTF. The CDR3 coding sequence is TGTGCCAGCAGTTACTCGACAGGGGGCGAGGGCTACACCTTC.

This sequence joins TRBV27 and TRBJ2-5; a possible D gene is TRBD2 (5 bases). V lost 5 bases, J lost 5 bases, and 12 bases lay in between. This CDR3 region has 13 residues. Germline loops: CDR1 MNHEY, CDR2 SMNVEV (reference sequence). CDR3 amino acids: CASSRGGWETQYF. CDR3 DNA sequence: TGTGCCAGCAGTCGGGGTGGCTGGGAGACCCAGTACTTC.

The chain links TRBV6-5 to TRBJ1-1; 11 bases agree with TRBD1. Germline assignment: CDR1 MNHEY and CDR2 SVGAGI. The CDR3 contains 15 residues. Trimming removed 1 base from V and 5 bases from J; junction bases left unmatched: 3. The CDR3 reads CASSYLGTGGTEAFF. The CDR3 DNA reads as TGTGCCAGCAGTTACTTGGGGACAGGGGGGACTGAAGCTTTCTTT.

This chain connects TRBV9 to TRBJ1-4, with 8 bases aligning to TRBD1. The CDR3 consists of 15 residues. The germline V gene encodes CDR1 SGDLS and CDR2 YYNGEE. The V gene end was trimmed by 4 bases and the J gene end by 3 bases; junction bases not matched to a gene: 5. In nucleotides, the CDR3 is TGTGCCAGCAGCACCCGGGACAGGCCTAATGAAAAACTGTTTTTT. As protein: CASSTRDRPNEKLFF.

The V and J genes are TRBV18 and TRBJ1-2, with 7 bases identical to TRBD1. Per germline, CDR1 KGHSH and CDR2 LQKENI. V gave up 2 bases and J gave up 2 bases; unmatched junction bases: 2. CDR3 size: 14 residues. CDR3 region: CASSPGGQNYGYTF. The CDR3 coding sequence is TGTGCCAGCTCACCAGGGGGACAGAACTATGGCTACACCTTC.

This clone came up once. V is TRBV5-1 and J is TRBJ2-3; 10 nucleotides line up with TRBD2. Germline V gene data show CDR1 as SGHRS and CDR2 as YFSETQ. V lost 2 bases, J lost 6 bases, and 6 bases stayed unmatched. The CDR3 sequence is 15 residues long. This chain's CDR3 is CASSLRGSGGDTQYF. The CDR3 region has the DNA TGCGCCAGCAGCTTACGTGGTAGCGGGGGGGATACGCAGTATTTT.

This chain connects TRBV5-1 to TRBJ1-2; 8 bases fit TRBD1. Trimming cost V 4 bases and J 3 bases; bases outside gene matches: 8. The germline V gene has CDR1 SGHRS and CDR2 YFSETQ. This CDR3 comprises 15 residues. The CDR3 protein is CASSIGQGGDYGYTF. Written as DNA, the CDR3 is TGCGCCAGCAGCATAGGACAGGGTGGGGACTATGGCTACACCTTC.

The chain recombines TRBV5-5 with TRBJ2-7; the match to TRBD1 covers 10 bases. This CDR3 region has 15 residues. Germline CDR1 SGHKS, CDR2 YYEKEE (reference sequence). J lost 6 bases, V lost 0 bases, and 6 bases had no gene match. The CDR3 DNA sequence: TGTGCCAGCAGCTTGGCGGGACAGGGGTCCCCCGAGCAGTACTTC. Encoded protein: CASSLAGQGSPEQYF.

The V call is TRBV10-1, the J call TRBJ2-1; TRBD1 agrees at 9 bases. The CDR3 is 14 amino acids. V shed 4 bases, J shed 6 bases, and the junction held 4 bases outside the gene matches. The germline gives CDR1 WNHNN, CDR2 SYGVQD (reference sequence). The CDR3 DNA is TGCGCCAGCAGTGCGGGACAGGGAGGCAATGAGCAGTTCTTC. It codes for CASSAGQGGNEQFF.

The chain links TRBV7-2 to TRBJ2-4; 8 nucleotides agree with TRBD1. The CDR3 consists of 13 residues. Germline trimming cut 8 bases from V and 6 bases from J; bases unmatched to any gene: 6. In germline, CDR1 is SGHTA, CDR2 FQGNSA. The CDR3 region is CASQQGVANIQYF. CDR3 coding DNA: TGTGCCAGCCAACAGGGGGTGGCAAACATTCAGTACTTC.

J is TRBJ1-3 and V is TRBV23-1; D call uncertain. TRBV23-1 carries the ORF label, with uncertain function. The CDR3 is 14 amino acids. V lost 4 bases to trimming and J lost 0 bases, with 7 bases between them. CDR3 coding DNA: TGCGCCAGCAGTCCGCGAGACTCTGGAAACACCATATATTTT. This encodes CASSPRDSGNTIYF.

The chain carries TRBV7-3 and TRBJ2-3, with unresolved D. Trimming took off 5 bases at V and 1 base at J, with 13 bases between the two ends. The CDR3 sequence is 15 residues long. CDR1 is SGHTA, CDR2 FQGTGA, per germline. Here the CDR3 reads CASSTGSLGTDTQYF. The CDR3, as DNA: TGTGCCAGCAGCACCGGGTCCTTGGGCACAGATACGCAGTATTTT.

The DNA for the CDR3 is TGTGCCAGCAGCTCGGGACAGCCACACTATGGCTACACCTTC. As protein: CASSSGQPHYGYTF. The genes are TRBV13 and TRBJ1-2, with 7 bases lining up with TRBD1. The ends lost 4 bases at V and 3 bases at J; junction bases unmatched: 5. Per the germline V gene, CDR1 is PRHDT and CDR2 is FYEKMQ (reference sequence). CDR3 length equals 14 residues. Full variable domain (remainder filled in from reference TRBV13 and TRBJ1-2): AAGVIQSPRHLIKEKRETATLKCYPIPRHDTVYWYQQGPGQDPQFLISFYEKMQSDKGSIPDRFSAQQFSDYHSELNMSSLELGDSALYFCASSSGQPHYGYTFGSGTRLTVV.

This clone appeared once. The chain employs TRBV29-1 and TRBJ2-7; 7 bases agree with TRBD2. The CDR3 spans 12 residues. CDR1 and CDR2 from the germline V gene are SQVTM and ANQGSEA. Trimming removed 6 bases from V and 6 bases from J; junction bases left unmatched: 8. CDR3: CSVTGTTSEQYF. The CDR3 nucleotides are TGCAGCGTCACCGGGACTACGAGCGAGCAGTACTTC.

The chain combines TRBV6-5 with TRBJ2-7; TRBD2 matches 12 bases. The CDR3 has 13 residues. Germline V CDR1 and CDR2: MNHEY, SVGAGI. With V trimmed by 8 bases and J by 12 bases, 11 bases remained unmatched. The chain's CDR3 is CASAPSGRALWYF. The CDR3 DNA is TGTGCCAGCGCTCCTAGCGGGAGGGCCCTTTGGTACTTC.

The CDR3 DNA is TGTGCCAGTAGTATAGACAGGGGAACTGAAGCTTTCTTT. Its protein is CASSIDRGTEAFF. The chain joins TRBV19 to TRBJ1-1; a possible D gene is TRBD1 (6 bases). This CDR3 spans 13 amino acids. The V gene lost 0 bases and the J gene lost 5 bases, with 7 bases spanning the gap. The germline CDR1 and CDR2 sequences are LNHDA and SQIVND (reference sequence).

V usage is TRBV2 and J usage is TRBJ2-3; D possibly corresponds to TRBD1 (5 bases). Germline CDR1 reads SNHLY; CDR2 reads FYNNEI. V lost 5 bases, J lost 2 bases, and 20 bases lay in between. The length of the CDR3 is 17 residues. In nucleotides, the CDR3 is TGTGCCAGCAGTCGACAGCAGCTAGGCGGAAACACAGATACGCAGTATTTT. This sequence encodes CASSRQQLGGNTDTQYF.

The DNA for the CDR3 is TGTGCCAGCAGCCCTCAGGAGGGACGGCGCCCGCCCCACGAGAAAGCCGGGGAGCTGTTTTTT. This translates into CASSPQEGRRPPHEKAGELFF. The chain recombines TRBV21-1 with TRBJ2-2; the table's D call TRBD2 went unverified against the DNA. TRBV21-1 is tagged as a pseudogene. The CDR3 runs to 21 residues.

The rearrangement joins TRBV5-1 to TRBJ2-1; D might be TRBD2 (6 bases). V lost 5 bases to trimming and J lost 2 bases, with 11 bases between them. Germline assignment: CDR1 SGHRS and CDR2 YFSETQ. CDR3 length: 14 residues. The CDR3 coding sequence is TGCGCCAGCAGATCGGGAGAGACCTACAATGAGCAGTTCTTC. Translating it yields CASRSGETYNEQFF.

The chain employs TRBV19 and TRBJ2-7; 9 bases match TRBD2. Per germline, CDR1 LNHDA and CDR2 SQIVND (reference sequence). This CDR3 region has 14 residues. The junction had 6 bases not matched to a gene; V was cut back by 6 bases and J by 3 bases. The CDR3 region is CASRQVAGDYEQYF. The CDR3 nucleotides are TGTGCCAGTAGGCAAGTAGCGGGGGACTACGAGCAGTACTTC.

The CDR3 loop reads CASSSQLEGYEQYF. The CDR3 coding sequence is TGTGCCAGCAGCTCCCAACTAGAAGGCTACGAGCAGTACTTC. V is TRBV13 and J is TRBJ2-7; tentatively, D is TRBD2 (5 bases). Per the germline V gene, CDR1 is PRHDT and CDR2 is FYEKMQ (reference sequence). CDR3 length: 14 amino acids. Between the trimmed V and J ends, which lost 4 bases and 3 bases, there was a span of 13 bases.